This TCR beta chain appears in the sequencing data of a study of T-cell reconstitution after alpha-beta-depleted transplantation in children. The germline V gene has CDR1 SGDLS and CDR2 YYNGEE. The trim removed 3 bases at V and 5 bases at J, leaving 13 bases unmatched. The CDR3 runs 16 residues. Whole-study results and caveats: The main origin of T-cell counts and diversity one year after transplant was newly produced T cells. Some patients owed their high day-60 TCRbeta diversity to surviving recipient T cells and thymic progenitors. The origin of alpha-beta T cells about two months after transplant was reportedly several hundred expanded graft clones.

Preparation of the TCRbeta library used unique molecular identifiers. TCRdb called the PCR reads again in MiXCR, with one record for every CDR3 protein. The sample has about 470,000 distinct CDR3 sequences, around two fifths seen once. This clonotype was counted only a few times. What it binds is unknown. The sequencing used PBMCs, collected before TCRalphabeta/CD19-depleted stem cell transplant. The gene calls are TRBV9 and TRBJ2-5, with 7 bases that match TRBD1. The receptor comes from a girl aged 2 to 10 with aplastic anemia, due to receive a stem cell transplant. The CDR3 spells CASSGSRGGSGETQYF. CDR3 DNA sequence: TGTGCCAGCAGCGGATCTCGAGGGGGCTCGGGGGAGACCCAGTACTTC.